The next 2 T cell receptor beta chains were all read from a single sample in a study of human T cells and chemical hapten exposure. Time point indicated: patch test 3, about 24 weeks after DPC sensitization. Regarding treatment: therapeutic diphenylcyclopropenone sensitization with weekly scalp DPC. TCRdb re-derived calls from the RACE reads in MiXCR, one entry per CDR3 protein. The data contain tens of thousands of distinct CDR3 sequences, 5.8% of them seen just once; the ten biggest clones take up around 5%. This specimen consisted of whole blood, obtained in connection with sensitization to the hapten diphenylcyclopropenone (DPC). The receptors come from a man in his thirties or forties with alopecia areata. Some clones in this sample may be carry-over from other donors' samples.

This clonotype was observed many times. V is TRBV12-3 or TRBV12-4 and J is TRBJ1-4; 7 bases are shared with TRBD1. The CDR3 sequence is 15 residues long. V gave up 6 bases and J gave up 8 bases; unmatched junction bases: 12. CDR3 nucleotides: TGTGCCAGCAGACCCAACAGGGGCGGGAGGGAAAAACTGTTTTTT. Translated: CASRPNRGGREKLFF.

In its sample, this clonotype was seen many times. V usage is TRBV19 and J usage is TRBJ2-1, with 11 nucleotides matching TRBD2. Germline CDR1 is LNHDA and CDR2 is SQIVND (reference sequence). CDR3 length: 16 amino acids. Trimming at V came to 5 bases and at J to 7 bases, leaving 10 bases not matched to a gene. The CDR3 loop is CASSALSGRAGNEQFF. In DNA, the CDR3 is TGTGCCAGTAGTGCCCTTAGCGGGAGGGCCGGAAATGAGCAGTTCTTC.